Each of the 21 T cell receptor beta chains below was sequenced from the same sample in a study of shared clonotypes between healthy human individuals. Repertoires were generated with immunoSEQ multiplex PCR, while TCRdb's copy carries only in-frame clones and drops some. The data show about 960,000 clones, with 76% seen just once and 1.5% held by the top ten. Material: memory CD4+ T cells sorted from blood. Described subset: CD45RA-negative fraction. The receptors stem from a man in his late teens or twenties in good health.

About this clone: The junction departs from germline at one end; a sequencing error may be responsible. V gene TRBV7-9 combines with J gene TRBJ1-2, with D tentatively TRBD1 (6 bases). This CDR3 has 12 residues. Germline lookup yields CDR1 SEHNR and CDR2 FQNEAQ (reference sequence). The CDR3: CASSLRGNGYAF. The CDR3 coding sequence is TGTGCCAGCAGCTTAAGGGGGAATGGCTACGCCTTC.

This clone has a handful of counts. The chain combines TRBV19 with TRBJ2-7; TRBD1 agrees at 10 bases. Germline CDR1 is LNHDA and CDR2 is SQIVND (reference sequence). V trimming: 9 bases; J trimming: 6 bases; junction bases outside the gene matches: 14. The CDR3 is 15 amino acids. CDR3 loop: CASLGRQGAGFEQYF. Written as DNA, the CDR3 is TGTGCCAGCCTCGGCAGACAGGGGGCCGGATTCGAGCAGTACTTC.

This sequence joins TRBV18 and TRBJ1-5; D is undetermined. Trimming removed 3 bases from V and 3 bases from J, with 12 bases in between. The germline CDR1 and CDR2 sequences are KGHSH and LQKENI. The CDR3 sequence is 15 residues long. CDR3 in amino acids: CASSPSTPNNQPQHF. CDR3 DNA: TGTGCCAGCTCACCCTCGACGCCGAACAATCAGCCCCAGCATTTT.

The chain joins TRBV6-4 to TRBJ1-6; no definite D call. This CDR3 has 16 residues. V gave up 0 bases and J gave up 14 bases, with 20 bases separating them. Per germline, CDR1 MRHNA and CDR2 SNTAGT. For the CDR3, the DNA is TGTGCCAGCAGTGACTCCTTTATCGAGCCAGAATTGGCCCTCCACTTT. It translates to CASSDSFIEPELALHF.

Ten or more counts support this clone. The CDR3 is CASSLGGADTQYF. The CDR3 DNA sequence: TGTGCCAGCAGCTTAGGAGGGGCAGATACGCAGTATTTT. The rearrangement uses TRBV11-1 and TRBJ2-3, with D perhaps assigned TRBD1 or TRBD2 (5 bases each). The CDR3 runs 13 residues. V gave up 1 base and J gave up 4 bases, with 6 bases separating them. Germline CDR1 reads SGHAT; CDR2 reads FQDESV (reference sequence). Supplemented by reference TRBV11-1 and TRBJ2-3, the full variable domain reads EAEVAQSPRYKITEKSQAVAFWCDPISGHATLYWYRQILGQGPELLVQFQDESVVDDSQLPKDRFSAERLKGVDSTLKIQPAELGDSAMYLCASSLGGADTQYFGPGTRLTVL.

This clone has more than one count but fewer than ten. The CDR3 loop is CASSLVTGAGFSGNTIYF. Here the CDR3 DNA reads TGTGCCAGCAGCTTAGTCACAGGCGCAGGCTTCTCTGGAAACACCATATATTTT. V and J are TRBV7-2 and TRBJ1-3; D might be TRBD1 (5 bases). The CDR3 has 18 residues. The ends were cut back, 1 base at V and 0 bases at J, with 16 bases in the middle. Germline-derived CDR1 and CDR2 are SGHTA and FQGNSA.

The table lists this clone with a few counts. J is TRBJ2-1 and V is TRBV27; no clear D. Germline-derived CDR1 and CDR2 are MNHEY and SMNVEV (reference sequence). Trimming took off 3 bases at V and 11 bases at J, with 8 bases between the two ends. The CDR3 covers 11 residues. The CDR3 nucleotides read TGTGCCAGCAGTTTCGGCATCAAGCAGTTCTTC. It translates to CASSFGIKQFF.

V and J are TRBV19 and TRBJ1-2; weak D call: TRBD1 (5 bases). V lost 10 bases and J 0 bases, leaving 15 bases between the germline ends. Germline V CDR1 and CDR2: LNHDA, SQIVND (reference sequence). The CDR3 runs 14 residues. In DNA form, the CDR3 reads TGTGCCACCAACTTTCAAGGGGCTAACTATGGCTACACCTTC. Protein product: CATNFQGANYGYTF.

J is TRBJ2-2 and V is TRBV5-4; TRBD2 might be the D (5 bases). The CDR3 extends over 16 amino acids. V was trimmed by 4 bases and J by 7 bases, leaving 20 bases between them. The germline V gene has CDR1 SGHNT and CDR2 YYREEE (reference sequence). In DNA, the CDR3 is TGTGCCAGCAGCCCACAGTTAGGGTCAGGAGGCGGGGAGCTGTTTTTT. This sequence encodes CASSPQLGSGGGELFF.

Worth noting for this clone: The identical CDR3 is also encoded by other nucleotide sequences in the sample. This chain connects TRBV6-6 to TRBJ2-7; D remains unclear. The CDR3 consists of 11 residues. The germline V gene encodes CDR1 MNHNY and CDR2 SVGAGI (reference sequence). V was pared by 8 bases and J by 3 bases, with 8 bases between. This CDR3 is CASRAGYEQYF. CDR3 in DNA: TGTGCCAGCCGCGCAGGCTACGAGCAGTACTTC.

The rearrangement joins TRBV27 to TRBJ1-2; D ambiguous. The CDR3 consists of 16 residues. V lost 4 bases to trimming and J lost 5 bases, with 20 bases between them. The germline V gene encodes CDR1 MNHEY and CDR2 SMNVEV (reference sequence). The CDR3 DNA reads TGTGCCAGCAGTTCAGTGGCCGTGGGCGGCGGGTATGGCTACACCTTC. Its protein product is CASSSVAVGGGYGYTF.

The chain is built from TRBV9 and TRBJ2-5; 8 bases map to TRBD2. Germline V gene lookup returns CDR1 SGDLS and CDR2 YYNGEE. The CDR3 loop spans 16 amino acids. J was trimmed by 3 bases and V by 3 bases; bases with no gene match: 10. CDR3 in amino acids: CASSAQPSGGKETQYF. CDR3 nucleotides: TGTGCCAGCAGCGCCCAACCTTCGGGGGGGAAAGAGACCCAGTACTTC.

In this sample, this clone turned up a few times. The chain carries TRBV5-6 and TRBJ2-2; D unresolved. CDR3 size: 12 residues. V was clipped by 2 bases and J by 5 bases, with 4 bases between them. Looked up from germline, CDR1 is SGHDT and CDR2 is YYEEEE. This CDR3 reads CASSFKTGELFF. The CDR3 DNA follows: TGTGCCAGCAGCTTTAAAACCGGGGAGCTGTTTTTT. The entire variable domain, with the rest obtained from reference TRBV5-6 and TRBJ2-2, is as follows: DAGVTQSPTHLIKTRGQQVTLRCSPKSGHDTVSWYQQALGQGPQFIFQYYEEEERQRGNFPDRFSGHQFPNYSSELNVNALLLGDSALYLCASSFKTGELFFGEGSRLTVL.

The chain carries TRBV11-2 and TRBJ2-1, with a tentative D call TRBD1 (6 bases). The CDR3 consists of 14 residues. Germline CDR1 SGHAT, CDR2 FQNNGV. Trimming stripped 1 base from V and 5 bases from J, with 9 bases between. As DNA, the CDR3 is TGTGCCAGCAGCTTAGTACAGGGAAACAATGAGCAGTTCTTC. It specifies CASSLVQGNNEQFF. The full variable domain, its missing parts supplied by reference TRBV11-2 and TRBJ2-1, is EAGVAQSPRYKIIEKRQSVAFWCNPISGHATLYWYQQILGQGPKLLIQFQNNGVVDDSQLPKDRFSAERLKGVDSTLKIQPAKLEDSAVYLCASSLVQGNNEQFFGPGTRLTVL.

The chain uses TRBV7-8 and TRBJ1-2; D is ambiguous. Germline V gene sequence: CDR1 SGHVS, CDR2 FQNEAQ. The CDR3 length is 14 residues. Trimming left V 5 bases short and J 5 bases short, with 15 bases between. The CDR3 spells CASSPREGNYGYTF. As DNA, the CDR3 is TGTGCCAGCAGCCCCCGGGAAGGGAATTATGGCTACACCTTC.

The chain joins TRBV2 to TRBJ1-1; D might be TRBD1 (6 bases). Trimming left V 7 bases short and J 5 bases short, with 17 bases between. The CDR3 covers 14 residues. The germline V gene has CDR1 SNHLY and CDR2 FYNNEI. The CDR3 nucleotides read TGTGCCAGCACCATGGGGGGGGCGCGGACTGAAGCTTTCTTT. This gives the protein CASTMGGARTEAFF.

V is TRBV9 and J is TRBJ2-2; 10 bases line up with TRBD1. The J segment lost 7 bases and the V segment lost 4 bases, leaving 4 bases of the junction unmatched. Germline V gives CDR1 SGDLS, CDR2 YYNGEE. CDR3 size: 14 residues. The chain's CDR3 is CASSRGQGNGELFF. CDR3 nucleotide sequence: TGTGCCAGCAGCCGGGGACAGGGGAACGGGGAGCTGTTTTTT.

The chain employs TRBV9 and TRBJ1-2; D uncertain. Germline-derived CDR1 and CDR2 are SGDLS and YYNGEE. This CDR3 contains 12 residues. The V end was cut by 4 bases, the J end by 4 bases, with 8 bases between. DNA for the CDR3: TGTGCCAGCAGCTCCCAGCTCTATGGCTACACCTTC. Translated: CASSSQLYGYTF.

CDR3 residues: CASSLQRGGLYTQYF. The CDR3 nucleotides are TGTGCCAGCAGTTTACAGCGGGGGGGCCTTTATACGCAGTATTTT. V and J are TRBV28 and TRBJ2-3; 10 bases are shared with TRBD2. Germline values: CDR1 MDHEN, CDR2 SYDVKM. The V segment lost 2 bases and the J segment 7 bases; nucleotides outside the gene matches: 6. The CDR3 consists of 15 residues. Full variable domain (outside the CDR3, taken from reference TRBV28 and TRBJ2-3): DVKVTQSSRYLVKRTGEKVFLECVQDMDHENMFWYRQDPGLGLRLIYFSYDVKMKEKGDIPEGYSVSREKKERFSLILESASTNQTSMYLCASSLQRGGLYTQYFGPGTRLTVL.

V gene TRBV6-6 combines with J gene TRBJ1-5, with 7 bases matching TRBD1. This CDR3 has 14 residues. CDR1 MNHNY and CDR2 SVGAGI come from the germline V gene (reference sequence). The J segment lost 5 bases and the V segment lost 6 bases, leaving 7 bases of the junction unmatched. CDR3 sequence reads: CASSLGQVDQPQHF. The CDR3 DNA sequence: TGTGCCAGCAGCCTCGGACAGGTCGATCAGCCCCAGCATTTT.

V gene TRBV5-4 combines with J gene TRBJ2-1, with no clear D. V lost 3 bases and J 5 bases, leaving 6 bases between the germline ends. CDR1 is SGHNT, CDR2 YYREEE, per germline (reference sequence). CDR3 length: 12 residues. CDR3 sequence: CASSWGNNEQFF. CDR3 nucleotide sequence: TGTGCCAGCAGCTGGGGAAACAATGAGCAGTTCTTC.